The 25 T cell receptor beta chains listed next were all sequenced from one sample in a study of shared clonotypes between healthy human individuals. Clones were sequenced by immunoSEQ multiplex PCR, and TCRdb holds only the in-frame ones, with some missing. The sample contains roughly 1,600,000 clones, approximately 98.5% of which appear only once. The sequenced material came from naive CD4+ T cells sorted from blood. The sample's subset: CD45RA+ positively selected. The receptors originated from a man aged 25-45 years in good health.

The V call is TRBV14, the J call TRBJ2-1, with TRBD2 matching over 9 bases. The ends lost 5 bases at V and 4 bases at J; junction bases unmatched: 9. There are 16 residues in the CDR3. From germline, CDR1 is SGHDN and CDR2 FVKESK. The CDR3 DNA reads as TGTGCCAGCAGCTATACTCTAGCGGGGAGATACAATGAGCAGTTCTTC. Translation: CASSYTLAGRYNEQFF.

The CDR3 loop is CASSLGSWGAGDTQYF. The CDR3 DNA is TGTGCCAGCAGCTTAGGAAGTTGGGGTGCGGGGGATACGCAGTATTTT. The rearrangement uses TRBV7-2 and TRBJ2-3; a weak D match, TRBD2 (6 bases). Between the trimmed V and J ends, which lost 1 base and 6 bases, there was a span of 17 bases. The CDR3 extends over 16 amino acids. The germline V gene encodes CDR1 SGHTA and CDR2 FQGNSA. Based on the CDR3 plus reference TRBV7-2 and TRBJ2-3, the full variable domain is GAGVSQSPSNKVTEKGKDVELRCDPISGHTALYWYRQSLGQGLEFLIYFQGNSAPDKSGLPSDRFSAERTGGSVSTLTIQRTQQEDSAVYLCASSLGSWGAGDTQYFGPGTRLTVL.

The V and J genes are TRBV7-3 and TRBJ2-1; 9 bases align to TRBD2. From germline, CDR1 is SGHTA and CDR2 FQGTGA. This CDR3 is 15 amino acids long. V lost 4 bases to trimming and J lost 4 bases; unmatched junction nucleotides: 5. The CDR3 DNA reads as TGTGCCAGCAGCTCACTAGCGGGTGGGTACAATGAGCAGTTCTTC. Translating gives CASSSLAGGYNEQFF.

The chain recombines TRBV7-6 with TRBJ1-1; D is undetermined. CDR1 and CDR2 from the germline V gene are SGHVS and FNYEAQ. With 6 bases removed from V and 3 bases from J, the gap between germline ends came to 11 bases. This CDR3 spans 13 amino acids. The CDR3 sequence: CASSPLGDTEAFF. The CDR3 DNA reads as TGTGCCAGCAGTCCCTTGGGAGACACTGAAGCTTTCTTT.

This chain links TRBV4-2 with TRBJ2-3; possible D gene TRBD2, 6 bases. The germline gives CDR1 LGHNA, CDR2 YNFKEQ. The CDR3 contains 16 residues. V was shortened by 1 base and J by 0 bases, with 11 bases between the two germline ends. CDR3 bases: TGTGCCAGCAGCCAAGCCGAGCGGGCGAGCACAGATACGCAGTATTTT. The encoded protein is CASSQAERASTDTQYF.

The chain is built from TRBV5-1 and TRBJ1-3; tentatively, D is TRBD1 (5 bases). Germline CDR1 and CDR2: SGHRS and YFSETQ. Trimming pared 0 bases from V and 4 bases from J, leaving 11 bases between. CDR3 length: 15 amino acids. This CDR3 is CASSLEPGRGNTIYF. DNA of the CDR3: TGCGCCAGCAGCTTGGAACCAGGGCGGGGAAACACCATATATTTT.

The chain uses TRBV7-9 and TRBJ1-2; D ambiguous. The germline V and J ends were trimmed by 1 base and 6 bases, with 12 bases remaining between them. The germline CDR1 and CDR2 sequences are SEHNR and FQNEAQ (reference sequence). The CDR3 sequence is 14 residues long. The CDR3 coding sequence is TGTGCCAGCAGCTTAGGAGGGAGGGAGCATGGCTACACCTTC. Residues: CASSLGGREHGYTF.

The chain carries TRBV18 and TRBJ2-1, with 9 bases lining up with TRBD2. The germline V gene encodes CDR1 KGHSH and CDR2 LQKENI. The CDR3 consists of 14 residues. V shed 6 bases and J 5 bases; nucleotides not matched to a gene: 5. The CDR3 DNA sequence: TGTGCCAGCTCCCTGACTAGCGGAAACAATGAGCAGTTCTTC. Its protein is CASSLTSGNNEQFF.

V usage is TRBV9 and J usage is TRBJ1-2; no clear D. Trimming removed 3 bases at V and 1 base at J, with 10 bases between. In germline, CDR1 is SGDLS, CDR2 YYNGEE. The CDR3 loop spans 14 amino acids. The CDR3 nucleotides are TGTGCCAGCAGCGCCGGGAAGGGTAACTATGGCTACACCTTC. Its protein is CASSAGKGNYGYTF.

In nucleotides, the CDR3 is TGTGCCAGCAGCGTAGCCCCACTCTCAGATACGCAGTATTTT. Protein: CASSVAPLSDTQYF. V and J are TRBV9 and TRBJ2-3; D gene unclear. Trimming took off 0 bases at V and 4 bases at J, with 9 bases between the two ends. The CDR3 is made up of 14 amino acids. The germline V gene has CDR1 SGDLS and CDR2 YYNGEE.

The rearrangement uses TRBV7-9 and TRBJ2-2, with 9 bases fitting TRBD2. CDR1 is SEHNR and CDR2 is FQNEAQ in the germline V gene (reference sequence). CDR3 length: 16 amino acids. J was trimmed by 3 bases and V by 7 bases; bases with no gene match: 9. The CDR3 nucleotides read TGTGCCAGCACCCCGCCGGGACTAGCTGACACCGGGGAGCTGTTTTTT. It encodes CASTPPGLADTGELFF.

This chain links TRBV19 with TRBJ1-5, with TRBD1 as a possible D gene (5 bases). The length of the CDR3 is 12 residues. V lost 5 bases and J lost 7, with 9 bases in between. CDR1 is LNHDA, CDR2 SQIVND, per germline (reference sequence). The DNA of the CDR3 is TGTGCCAGTAGTGGGGGTTACCAGCCCCAGCATTTT. Amino acids: CASSGGYQPQHF.

The genes are TRBV7-2 and TRBJ2-2, with TRBD1 matching over 7 bases. The CDR3 extends over 13 amino acids. CDR1 is SGHTA and CDR2 is FQGNSA in the germline V gene. V lost 5 bases, J lost 7 bases, and 4 bases stayed unmatched. CDR3 sequence: CASSRQGLGELFF. The DNA for the CDR3 is TGTGCCAGCAGCAGACAGGGTCTCGGGGAGCTGTTTTTT.

The chain is built from TRBV27 and TRBJ2-7; TRBD1 matches 8 bases. Germline V CDR1 and CDR2: MNHEY, SMNVEV (reference sequence). The J segment lost 7 bases and the V segment lost 5 bases, leaving 16 bases of the junction unmatched. This CDR3 has 16 amino acids. CDR3 sequence (DNA): TGTGCCAGCAGTAAACAACCGGGACAGGCTTTGGGGGAGCAGTACTTC. Translating it yields CASSKQPGQALGEQYF.

For this clone: Other nucleotide sequences from this sample produce the same CDR3. The chain recombines TRBV9 with TRBJ2-5, with a tentative D call TRBD1 (6 bases). The germline V gene has CDR1 SGDLS and CDR2 YYNGEE. Between the trimmed V and J ends, which lost 0 bases and 2 bases, there was a span of 8 bases. CDR3 size: 14 residues. The CDR3: CASSVGGTQETQYF. The DNA for the CDR3 is TGTGCCAGCAGCGTAGGGGGGACACAAGAGACCCAGTACTTC.

The chain links TRBV7-9 to TRBJ1-5, with 8 nucleotides matching TRBD1. The CDR3 spans 16 residues. CDR1 and CDR2 from the germline V gene are SEHNR and FQNEAQ (reference sequence). J was trimmed by 7 bases and V by 1 base; bases with no gene match: 9. The DNA of the CDR3 is TGTGCCAGCAGCTTAGACCAGGGGGCGCGGGACCAGCCCCAGCATTTT. It specifies CASSLDQGARDQPQHF.

V gene TRBV5-4 combines with J gene TRBJ2-1, with 9 nucleotides matching TRBD2. CDR1 is SGHNT, CDR2 YYREEE, per germline (reference sequence). This CDR3 comprises 16 residues. After removal of 4 bases from V and 6 bases from J, the junction contained 11 bases not matched to a gene. CDR3 region: CASSQSGTSKGNEQFF. The CDR3 DNA reads as TGTGCCAGCAGCCAGAGTGGGACTAGCAAGGGCAATGAGCAGTTCTTC.

The chain has TRBV7-5 and TRBJ2-5; no DNA check was done on the table's D call, TRBD1. TRBV7-5 is a known pseudogene. The CDR3 covers 17 residues. This CDR3 is CARSHRTDRGPGETQYF. CDR3 coding DNA: TGTGCCAGAAGCCACCGTACGGACAGGGGGCCGGGAGAGACCCAGTACTTC.

The gene calls are TRBV6-1 and TRBJ2-7; D is unresolved. Per the germline V gene, CDR1 is MNHNS and CDR2 is SASEGT. V gave up 1 base and J gave up 1 base, with 11 bases separating them. CDR3 length: 15 residues. Here the CDR3 DNA reads TGTGCCAGCAGTGAAGGACAATCCCCTTCCTACGAGCAGTACTTC. Translated: CASSEGQSPSYEQYF.

The chain recombines TRBV4-1 with TRBJ2-1, with D hard to call. The CDR3 extends over 17 amino acids. Germline lookup yields CDR1 MGHRA and CDR2 YSYEKL. The V end was cut by 0 bases, the J end by 4 bases, with 16 bases between. CDR3 amino acids: CASSQEGSPGPYNEQFF. Here the CDR3 DNA reads TGCGCCAGCAGCCAAGAGGGGTCCCCTGGCCCGTACAATGAGCAGTTCTTC.

The chain combines TRBV5-1 with TRBJ2-3; maybe TRBD2 (6 bases). The CDR3 has 17 residues. Trimming left V 2 bases short and J 0 bases short, with 16 bases between. The germline V gene has CDR1 SGHRS and CDR2 YFSETQ. The CDR3 DNA reads TGCGCCAGCAGCTTCCGGAGGGGCCTTTCTAGCACAGATACGCAGTATTTT. Translating it yields CASSFRRGLSSTDTQYF.

The chain joins TRBV15 to TRBJ2-7; D may be TRBD2 (7 bases). V gave up 3 bases and J gave up 3 bases, with 12 bases separating them. The germline V gene encodes CDR1 LNHNV and CDR2 YYDKDF (reference sequence). This CDR3 has 14 amino acids. CDR3 loop: CATSSSGGGYEQYF. The CDR3 bases are TGTGCCACCAGCAGTTCGGGGGGCGGCTACGAGCAGTACTTC. Full variable domain (rest looked up from reference TRBV15 and TRBJ2-7): DAMVIQNPRYQVTQFGKPVTLSCSQTLNHNVMYWYQQKSSQAPKLLFHYYDKDFNNEADTPDNFQSRRPNTSFCFLDIRSPGLGDTAMYLCATSSSGGGYEQYFGPGTRLTVT.

The V and J genes are TRBV7-2 and TRBJ2-1; TRBD2 agrees at 10 bases. CDR1 and CDR2 from the germline V gene are SGHTA and FQGNSA. Trimming cost V 5 bases and J 9 bases; bases outside gene matches: 10. This CDR3 comprises 15 residues. The CDR3 bases are TGTGCCAGCAGCCAAGCGGGAGGGGGGTCTGTTGAGCAGTTCTTC. Its protein product is CASSQAGGGSVEQFF.

CDR3 DNA sequence: TGTGCCAGCAGAGTTTCCTATGGCTACACCTTC. Its translation is CASRVSYGYTF. The chain joins TRBV2 to TRBJ1-2; no clear D gene. Germline V gives CDR1 SNHLY, CDR2 FYNNEI. V dropped 6 bases and J dropped 4 bases, with 6 bases sitting between them. The CDR3 is 11 residues long.

V and J are TRBV5-4 and TRBJ2-7; the match to TRBD2 covers 7 bases. The J segment lost 3 bases and the V segment lost 2 bases, leaving 5 bases of the junction unmatched. CDR3 length: 14 residues. CDR1 and CDR2 (germline): SGHNT, YYREEE (reference sequence). The CDR3 region is CASSFIGGNYEQYF. The CDR3 bases are TGTGCCAGCAGCTTCATCGGGGGGAACTACGAGCAGTACTTC.